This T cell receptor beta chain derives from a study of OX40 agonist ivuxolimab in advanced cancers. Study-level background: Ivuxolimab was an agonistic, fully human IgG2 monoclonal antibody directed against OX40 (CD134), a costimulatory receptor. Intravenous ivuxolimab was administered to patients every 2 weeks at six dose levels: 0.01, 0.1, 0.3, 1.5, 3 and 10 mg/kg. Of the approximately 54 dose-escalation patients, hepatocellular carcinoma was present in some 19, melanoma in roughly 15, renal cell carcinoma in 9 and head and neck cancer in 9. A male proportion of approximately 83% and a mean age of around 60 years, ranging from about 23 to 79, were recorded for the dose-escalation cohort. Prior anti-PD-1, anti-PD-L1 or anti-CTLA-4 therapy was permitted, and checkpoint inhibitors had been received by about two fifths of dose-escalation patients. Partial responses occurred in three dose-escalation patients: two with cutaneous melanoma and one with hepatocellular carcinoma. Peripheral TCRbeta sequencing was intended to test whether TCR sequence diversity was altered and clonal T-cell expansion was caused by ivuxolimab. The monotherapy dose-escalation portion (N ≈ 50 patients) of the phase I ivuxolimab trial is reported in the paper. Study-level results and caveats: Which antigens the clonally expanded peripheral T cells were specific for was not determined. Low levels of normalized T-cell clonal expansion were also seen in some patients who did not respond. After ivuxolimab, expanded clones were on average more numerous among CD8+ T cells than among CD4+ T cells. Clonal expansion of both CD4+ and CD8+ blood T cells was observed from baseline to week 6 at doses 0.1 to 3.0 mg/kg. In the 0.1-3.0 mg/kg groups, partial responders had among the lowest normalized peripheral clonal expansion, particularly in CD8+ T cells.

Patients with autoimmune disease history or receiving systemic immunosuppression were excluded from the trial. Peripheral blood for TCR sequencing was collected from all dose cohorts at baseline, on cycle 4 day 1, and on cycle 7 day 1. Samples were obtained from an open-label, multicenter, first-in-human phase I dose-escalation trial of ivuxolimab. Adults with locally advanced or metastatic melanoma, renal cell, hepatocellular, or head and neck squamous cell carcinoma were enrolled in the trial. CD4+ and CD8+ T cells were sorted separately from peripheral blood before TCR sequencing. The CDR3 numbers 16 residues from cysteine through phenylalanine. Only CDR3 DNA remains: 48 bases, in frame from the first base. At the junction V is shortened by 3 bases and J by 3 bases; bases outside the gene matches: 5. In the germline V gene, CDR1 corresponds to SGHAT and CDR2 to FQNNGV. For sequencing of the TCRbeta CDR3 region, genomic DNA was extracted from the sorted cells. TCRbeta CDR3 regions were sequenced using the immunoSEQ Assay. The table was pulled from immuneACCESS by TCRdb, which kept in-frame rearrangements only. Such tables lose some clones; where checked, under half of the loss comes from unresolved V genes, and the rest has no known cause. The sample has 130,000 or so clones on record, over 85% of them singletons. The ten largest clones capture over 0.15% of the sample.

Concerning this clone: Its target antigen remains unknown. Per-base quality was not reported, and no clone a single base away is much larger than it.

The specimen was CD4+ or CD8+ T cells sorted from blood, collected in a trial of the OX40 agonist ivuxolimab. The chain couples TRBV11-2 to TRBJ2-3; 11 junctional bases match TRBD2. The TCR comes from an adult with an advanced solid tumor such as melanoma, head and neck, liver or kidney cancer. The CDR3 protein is CASSFIAGGLTDTQYF. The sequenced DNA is TGTGCCAGCAGCTTTATAGCGGGAGGGCTTACAGATACGCAGTATTTT.